This TCR beta chain is from a study of OX40 agonist ivuxolimab in advanced cancers. Study background: Partial response was recorded in three patients: one hepatocellular carcinoma and two cutaneous melanoma cases.

On this clone: Antigen unknown.

J gave up 3 bases and V 10 bases, and 8 bases lay outside the gene matches. The CDR3 sequence is 14 residues long. The V gene's germline CDR1 is MNHNS and CDR2 SASEGT. Whole-study results and caveats: Partly responding patients at 0.1-3.0 mg/kg showed some of the smallest clonal expansion. Low normalized T-cell clonal expansion was additionally recorded for some nonresponders.

Sampled blood was obtained at baseline, cycle 4 day 1, and cycle 7 day 1. This table comes from immunoSEQ multiplex PCR, and its TCRdb copy is limited to in-frame clones, with some not included. The table has around 30,000 clones, approximately 93% seen once. The sample was CD4+ or CD8+ T cells sorted from blood, taken in a trial of the OX40 agonist ivuxolimab. The chain couples TRBV6-1 to TRBJ2-7; 11 positions agree with TRBD2. The origin of this receptor is an adult with an advanced solid tumor such as melanoma, head and neck, liver or kidney cancer. The CDR3 loop reads CATSLLAGDYEQYF. The DNA of the CDR3 is TGTGCCACCTCGCTACTAGCGGGAGACTACGAGCAGTACTTC.